These T cell receptor beta chains were read from a single sample in a study of T-cell memory formation after mild COVID-19. Each CDR3 protein gets one entry after TCRdb re-called the 5' RACE reads with MiXCR. Found here are 150,000 to 200,000 distinct CDR3 sequences, under 20% of them singletons; the top ten hold 2% to 2.5%. Sequencing input: PBMCs or a T cell subset sorted from them (not recorded which). The receptors derive from an adult woman who had mild COVID-19 (a few samples of this study predate the infection). Cell type and time point are not known. CDR3s include the opening cysteine and the closing phenylalanine or tryptophan. D genes are given only for firm matches. Clone size appears in some rows only: once, few, many, or a class for an expanded clone.

. | TRBJ2-1 | TRBD2 | TRBV6-2/TRBV6-3 | TGTGCCACCGAGTGGCTAGCGGGATGGCAGTTCTTC | CATEWLAGWQFF
. | TRBJ2-5 | . | TRBV30 | TGTGCCTGGAGTCTTAAAGAGACCCAGTACTTC | CAWSLKETQYF
few | TRBJ2-3 | . | TRBV18 | TGTGCCAGCTCACCGACCACGGGCACAGATACGCAGTATTTT | CASSPTTGTDTQYF
. | TRBJ2-5 | . | TRBV12-3/TRBV12-4 | TGTGCCAGCAGCCACCGTAGGTCTGGAGAGACCCAGTACTTC | CASSHRRSGETQYF
. | TRBJ1-2 | . | TRBV6-5 | TGTGCCAGCAGCCCCAGTTGGGGGGCAAGGGCCTATGGCTACACCTTC | CASSPSWGARAYGYTF
. | TRBJ2-7 | . | TRBV5-1 | TGCGCCAGCAGCCCGAATATCAACGAGCAGTACTTC | CASSPNINEQYF
few | TRBJ2-7 | . | TRBV5-5 | TGTGCCAGCAGCCAACAGGGGCGGGGCACCTCCTACGAGCAGTACTTC | CASSQQGRGTSYEQYF
. | TRBJ2-3 | . | TRBV6-2/TRBV6-3 | TGTGCCAGCAGGGCTCAGGTATTCACAGATACGCAGTATTTT | CASRAQVFTDTQYF
few | TRBJ2-2 | . | TRBV7-9 | TGTGCCAGCAGCATCCCAGCGGGTTCGAACACCGGGGAGCTGTTTTTT | CASSIPAGSNTGELFF
. | TRBJ1-1 | . | TRBV3-1 | TGTGCCAGCAGCCAAGTTCAGGGGACGAACACTGAAGCTTTCTTT | CASSQVQGTNTEAFF
. | TRBJ1-4 | . | TRBV12-3/TRBV12-4 | TGTGCCAGCAGCGCTTGGGGGGGCGCAGAGGAAAAACTGTTTTTT | CASSAWGGAEEKLFF
many | TRBJ2-7 | . | TRBV5-1 | TGCGCCAGCAGCATAGGACAGCTATCGGAGCAGTACTTC | CASSIGQLSEQYF
. | TRBJ2-5 | . | TRBV20-1 | TGCAGTGCCCTTGACGTGATGTCTGGGGAGACCCAGTACTTC | CSALDVMSGETQYF
few | TRBJ2-5 | TRBD2 | TRBV7-2 | TGTGCCAGCAGCTTGCAAGCGGGACTAGCGAAAGAGACCCAGTACTTC | CASSLQAGLAKETQYF
many | TRBJ2-5 | TRBD2 | TRBV12-3/TRBV12-4 | TGTGCCAGCAGTTTAAAGGTCGGGAGCGGGGGGATCCAAGAGACCCAGTACTTC | CASSLKVGSGGIQETQYF
. | TRBJ1-2 | . | TRBV12-3/TRBV12-4 | TGTGCCAGCAGTGACCCCCGGGAGACGGGCGGCTACACCTTC | CASSDPRETGGYTF
. | TRBJ1-1 | TRBD1 | TRBV10-3 | TGTGCCATCAAGGGGGACAGGAACACTGAAGCTTTCTTT | CAIKGDRNTEAFF
few | TRBJ2-7 | . | TRBV6-5 | TGTGCCAGCAGCGGCCCGCGGGAGCAGTACTTC | CASSGPREQYF
many | TRBJ2-7 | . | TRBV5-1 | TGCGCCAGCAGCCTCGGGAATTACGAGCAGTACTTC | CASSLGNYEQYF
few | TRBJ2-1 | TRBD1 | TRBV29-1 | TGCAGCGTTGTATCGGACAGGGGAATGGTACCCTACAATGAGCAGTTCTTC | CSVVSDRGMVPYNEQFF
. | TRBJ1-4 | . | TRBV10-3 | TGTGCCATCAGTGCCCGGGACGCTGAAAAACTGTTTTTT | CAISARDAEKLFF
few | TRBJ1-5 | . | TRBV6-6 | TGTGCCAGTTCAGAGAGGTGGCCCCAGCATTTT | CASSERWPQHF
few | TRBJ2-7 | . | TRBV2 | TGTGCCAGCAGTGCGGGGACGGGGGTGGCCTACGAGCAGTACTTC | CASSAGTGVAYEQYF
. | TRBJ2-3 | TRBD1 | TRBV6-2/TRBV6-3 | TGTGCCACCCTTTCCCGAGGGGGCGCAGGTCCAGATACGCAGTATTTT | CATLSRGGAGPDTQYF
. | TRBJ2-1 | TRBD2 | TRBV29-1 | TGCAGCGTTGTTCTAGCGGTGAGCTCCTACAATGAGCAGTTCTTC | CSVVLAVSSYNEQFF
few | TRBJ2-6 | . | TRBV2 | TGTGCCAGCAGTGAGACGGGGGACGCTGGGGCCAACGTCCTGACTTTC | CASSETGDAGANVLTF
. | TRBJ2-3 | . | TRBV6-1 | TGTGCCAGCAGTGTACAGGAATTCACAGATACGCAGTATTTT | CASSVQEFTDTQYF
. | TRBJ1-1 | . | TRBV19 | TGTGCCAGTAGTACCCCGGGCGCGAACACTGAAGCTTTCTTT | CASSTPGANTEAFF
. | TRBJ1-2 | TRBD1 | TRBV12-3/TRBV12-4 | TGTGCCAGCAGTTCACAGGGGAGTTATGGCTACACCTTC | CASSSQGSYGYTF
. | TRBJ2-3 | . | TRBV2 | TGTGCCAGCAGTGAAGGGGCCGGTTACGACACAGATACGCAGTATTTT | CASSEGAGYDTDTQYF
few | TRBJ2-2 | TRBD2 | TRBV5-1 | TGCGCCAGCAGCTTGGTACTTGGGGGGGCGAACACCGGGGAGCTGTTTTTT | CASSLVLGGANTGELFF
. | TRBJ1-1 | . | TRBV7-3 | TGTGCCAGCAGCTTCCATATGAACACTGAAGCTTTCTTT | CASSFHMNTEAFF
. | TRBJ2-5 | . | TRBV9 | TGTGCCAGCAGCGCGCTCCCGGGAAAGACCCAGTACTTC | CASSALPGKTQYF
few | TRBJ2-3 | TRBD1 | TRBV20-1 | TGCGGCCAGGGGGTGGGCACAGATACGCAGTATTTT | CGQGVGTDTQYF
few | TRBJ1-2 | . | TRBV27 | TGTGCCAGCAAGCGGACAGTCTTTAGCTTTCCGGGTGGCTACACCTTC | CASKRTVFSFPGGYTF
few | TRBJ2-7 | . | TRBV7-9 | TGTGCCAGCACCCTCCGTCAGCAGCAGTACTTC | CASTLRQQQYF
. | TRBJ1-4 | . | TRBV4-1 | TGCGCCAGCAGCTACCGTAATGAAAAACTGTTTTTT | CASSYRNEKLFF
. | TRBJ2-1 | . | TRBV19 | TGTGCCAGTAGTATAGAAGGGTGGTGGGACGGTGAGCAGTTCTTC | CASSIEGWWDGEQFF
. | TRBJ2-7 | . | TRBV11-2 | TGTGCCAGCAGGATCCCCGGACAGTCCTACGAGCAGTACTTC | CASRIPGQSYEQYF
few | TRBJ2-2 | . | TRBV25-1 | TGTGCCAGCAGTGAATTCGACACCGTGAACACCGGGGAGCTGTTTTTT | CASSEFDTVNTGELFF
. | TRBJ1-6 | . | TRBV25-1 | TGTGCCAGCAGTGATTGGGCAGATTCACCCCTCCACTTT | CASSDWADSPLHF
. | TRBJ1-1 | . | TRBV7-9 | TGTGCCAGCAGCTTAGGAGCCCGGGGTAGTGAAGCTTTCTTT | CASSLGARGSEAFF
few | TRBJ2-5 | . | TRBV7-3 | TGTGCCAGCAGCTTCTTGGGGGGTAGTAAAGAGACCCAGTACTTC | CASSFLGGSKETQYF
. | TRBJ1-5 | . | TRBV6-5 | TGTGCCAGCAGCCTTCGGGCCCTCAATCAGCCCCAGCATTTT | CASSLRALNQPQHF
. | TRBJ1-4 | . | TRBV20-1 | TGCAGTGCTAAAACAGGAGTGGGGGAAAAACTGTTTTTT | CSAKTGVGEKLFF
. | TRBJ2-7 | TRBD2 | TRBV9 | TGTGCCAGCAGCACTAGACTAGCGTCCTACTCCTACGAGCAGTACTTC | CASSTRLASYSYEQYF
. | TRBJ2-3 | . | TRBV3-1 | TGTGCCAGCAGCCCCCGACGGGGACGAGGTAGCACAGATACGCAGTATTTT | CASSPRRGRGSTDTQYF
. | TRBJ2-5 | . | TRBV7-3 | TGTGCCAGCAGCCCTCGGAACCAAGAGACCCAGTACTTC | CASSPRNQETQYF
few | TRBJ2-2 | . | TRBV2 | TGTGCCAGCAGTGGTTCTGGTGGTCCGGGGGAGCTGTTTTTT | CASSGSGGPGELFF
. | TRBJ2-3 | TRBD1 | TRBV18 | TGTGCCAGCTCCCGAGGACAGGCCTTCCTCACAGATACGCAGTATTTT | CASSRGQAFLTDTQYF
many | TRBJ2-5 | TRBD2 | TRBV20-1 | TGCAGTGCTATACGAGCGGGGGAAATAGTAGAGACCCAGTACTTC | CSAIRAGEIVETQYF
few | TRBJ2-4 | . | TRBV5-1 | TGCGCCAGCAGCTCCACCGGGACTTCCAAAAACATTCAGTACTTC | CASSSTGTSKNIQYF
. | TRBJ1-3 | . | TRBV12-3/TRBV12-4 | TGTGCCAGCAGACCCGGACAGTTAGTCTTCTCTGGAAACACCATATATTTT | CASRPGQLVFSGNTIYF
. | TRBJ2-1 | TRBD2 | TRBV5-1 | TGCGCCAGCAGCTTGGGGGGGACTAGCGGGAGTAATGAGCAGTTCTTC | CASSLGGTSGSNEQFF
many | TRBJ2-4 | . | TRBV11-3 | TGTGCCAGCAGCTTAAGAGGGGGGCCGAACATTCAGTACTTC | CASSLRGGPNIQYF
. | TRBJ1-2 | TRBD1 | TRBV2 | TGTGCCAGCAGAGCGGGACAGGGGGCCTATGGCTACACCTTC | CASRAGQGAYGYTF